A single sample is the source of the 7 T cell receptor beta chains below, sequenced in a study of blood T cell repertoires in COVID-19. Repertoires were generated with immunoSEQ multiplex PCR, while TCRdb's copy carries only in-frame clones and drops some. This sample has roughly 150,000 clones; 80% to 90% occur once, and the top ten carry 2.5% to 3.5%. The sequencing input was peripheral blood. The receptors come from a woman aged 55-70 years with active COVID-19.

This clone has just a few counts. The rearrangement uses TRBV11-3 and TRBJ2-2, with D possibly TRBD1 on 6 matching bases. This CDR3 is built from 13 residues. V was trimmed by 0 bases and J by 7 bases, leaving 6 bases between them. Germline CDR1 SGHNT, CDR2 YENEEA. In DNA form, the CDR3 reads TGTGCCAGCAGCTTAGAAGGGGGCGGGGAGCTGTTTTTT. Its translation is CASSLEGGGELFF.

This clone is a singleton in its sample. The chain is built from TRBV11-2 and TRBJ2-2; tentative D call: TRBD1 (5 bases). Trimming stripped 5 bases from V and 1 base from J, with 8 bases between. From germline, CDR1 is SGHAT and CDR2 FQNNGV. The CDR3 length is 14 residues. This chain's CDR3 is CASSMTVNTGELFF. The CDR3 bases are TGTGCCAGCAGCATGACAGTGAACACCGGGGAGCTGTTTTTT.

V gene TRBV7-2 combines with J gene TRBJ1-1; TRBD1 might be the D (5 bases). With 2 bases removed from V and 4 bases from J, the gap between germline ends came to 14 bases. CDR3 length equals 15 residues. CDR1 and CDR2 (germline): SGHTA, FQGNSA. The CDR3 sequence: CASSLSSRGVTEAFF. The CDR3 DNA sequence: TGTGCCAGCAGCTTATCGTCGCGGGGGGTCACTGAAGCTTTCTTT.

The chain is built from TRBV3-1 (or the pseudogene TRBV3-2) and TRBJ2-3, with TRBD1 identical over 11 bases. This CDR3 is 18 amino acids long. The trim removed 3 bases at V and 4 bases at J, leaving 12 bases unmatched. Germline loops: CDR1 LGHDT, CDR2 YNNKEL (reference sequence). DNA for the CDR3: TGTGCCAGCAGCCAGGGATGCTTCGGGACAGGGGGACCAGATACGCAGTATTTT. Its translation is CASSQGCFGTGGPDTQYF.

This chain links TRBV15 with TRBJ1-5; D is perhaps TRBD1 (6 bases). The V end was cut by 2 bases, the J end by 2 bases, with 10 bases between. CDR3 size: 15 residues. Germline V gives CDR1 LNHNV, CDR2 YYDKDF (reference sequence). CDR3 nucleotides: TGTGCCACCAGCAGAAGGGGGTGGGGCAATCAGCCCCAGCATTTT. Encoded protein: CATSRRGWGNQPQHF.

This clone was seen only a few times. The CDR3 bases are TGTGCCAGCAGCCAAGATGTTGGGAGGCAGCCCCAGCATTTT. Amino acids: CASSQDVGRQPQHF. This chain joins TRBV3-1 (or the pseudogene TRBV3-2) and TRBJ1-5; D remains unclear. The germline V gene encodes CDR1 LGHDT and CDR2 YNNKEL (reference sequence). The CDR3 extends over 14 amino acids. V was cut by 0 bases and J by 7 bases, with 10 bases left in between.

The chain recombines TRBV27 with TRBJ2-1; TRBD1 matches 7 bases. Germline trimming cut 5 bases from V and 9 bases from J; bases unmatched to any gene: 7. From germline, CDR1 is MNHEY and CDR2 SMNVEV (reference sequence). This CDR3 has 13 amino acids. The CDR3 DNA reads as TGTGCCAGCAGTGACAGGGCGGAGAGTGAGCAGTTCTTC. Residues: CASSDRAESEQFF.